This TCR beta chain was sequenced during a study of shared clonotypes between healthy human individuals. In the study overall: Those who served as donors were a couple of women and a few men between the ages of 18 and 49. For every donor, three CD4 naive, three CD4 memory, two CD8 naive and one CD8 memory plates were used.

Findings of the study overall: Researchers sampled blood only, noting tissue repertoires likely differ. Clonotypes that were shared across four donors made up around 5% of naive CD4 clonotypes.

Notes on this clone: What it binds is unknown.

The germline V and J ends were trimmed by 0 bases and 0 bases, with 8 bases remaining between them. Germline lookup yields CDR1 SGHNT and CDR2 YYREEE (reference sequence). The CDR3 extends over 15 amino acids. Generated by immunoSEQ multiplex PCR, the TCRdb table keeps only in-frame clones and is missing some. The data show 2 million to 2.5 million clones, 85% to 95% seen once. The V gene is TRBV5-4, the J gene TRBJ2-3, with D possibly being TRBD2 (5 bases). This TCR derives from a man aged 18-30 years in good health. Some clones in this sample may be carry-over from other donors' samples. Sequenced input: naive CD4+ T cells from PBMCs. Noted subset: CD45RA+ positively selected. The CDR3 coding sequence is TGTGCCAGCAGCTTGGGACGGACTAGCACAGATACGCAGTATTTT. Translated, it gives CASSLGRTSTDTQYF.